The source of this T cell receptor (beta chain) is a study of blood T cell repertoires in COVID-19 (dated by TCRdb to 2018 to 2020). Notes on the research overall: The collaborator samples originated in the United States, Italy and Spain and spanned the acute and convalescent phases of COVID-19. The prospective study material was composed of cDNA or gDNA derived from T cells, B-cell-depleted T cells, or PBMCs. Deeply sampled blood TCRbeta repertoires from subjects exposed to, actively infected with, or recovered from COVID-19 were included in the dataset. The repertoires were released in a freely available public database meant as a resource for research on the immune response to SARS-CoV-2. Samples came from the ongoing ImmuneRACE study (first 160 participants) plus 1,254 subjects from 6 global collaborators. The sample metadata nearly always contained a de-identified subject ID, COVID-19 status, age in years and sex. Where available, HLA class I and class II types were obtained from metadata supplied by the sample provider rather than from assay-based typing.

TCRbeta CDR3 regions were amplified from genomic DNA by means of the immunoSEQ Assay, a bias-controlled multiplex PCR. The authors processed their data as follows. Nucleated cell counts per sample were estimated from amplification of reference gene primers within the assay. To quantify the absolute abundance of each unique TCRbeta CDR3 rearrangement, sequence reads were collapsed and filtered. Productive Simpson clonality was computed per sample as the square root of Simpson's diversity index over productive rearrangements. TCRdb provides this immuneACCESS table in a form limited to in-frame rearrangements. Some clones are lacking; in checked studies, under half of them reflect an unresolved V gene, and why the rest are absent is not known. The V and J calls and clone size come from that table; D and trimming were worked out from the DNA. The sample records approximately 300,000 clones, over 90% of which are singletons. Clones ranked in the top ten supply about 4% of the sample.

What the research found in general, with its limitations: How much clinical and demographic metadata was included differed by source and by participant, and the metadata was provided uncurated.

CDR1 MNHNS and CDR2 SASEGT were looked up in the germline V gene. The CDR3 runs 18 residues from the cysteine to the phenylalanine. Here the CDR3 DNA is all that survives: 54 bases in frame from base 1. Trimming takes 4 bases from V and 7 bases from J, and the germline ends sit 25 bases apart. Worth noting for this clone: Its cognate antigen has yet to be identified. No base qualities exist here, and no much larger clone lies one base off it.

In the prospective study, participants were roughly 18 to 95 years old, resided in fewer than 25 geographic areas of the United States, and were enrolled through a virtual design. In the prospective study, cohorts were assigned on the basis of participant-reported clinical history obtained from a screening survey and a study questionnaire. Exposed participants had been in contact with someone with a PCR-confirmed or clinician-diagnosed COVID-19 case within 2 weeks of study entry. In the prospective study, mobile phlebotomists collected whole blood, serum and a nasopharyngeal or oropharyngeal swab from each participant. Participants in the prospective study had the option to provide additional blood draws and questionnaires over an approximately 2-month period. Before DNA extraction, blood samples from the prospective study were shipped at room temperature or frozen.

The sequence is built from TRBV6-1 and TRBJ2-2, with TRBD1 as a weak D call on 5 bases. The sequencing sample was made of PBMCs or T cells enriched from blood (not recorded which). This clonotype was obtained from a woman in her twenties or thirties who had been exposed to COVID-19. The DNA sequence is TGTGCCAGCAGTGGGAAGGGGTCAGGGTTGCGGCGCCTCGGGGAGCTGTTTTTT. This codes for CASSGKGSGLRRLGELFF.